What follows are 12 T cell receptor beta chains derived from one specimen sequenced in a study of blood T cell repertoires in COVID-19. TCRdb keeps only in-frame clones here, not all; method: immunoSEQ multiplex PCR. The sample has about 110,000 clones, approximately 79% seen once. The sample comprised peripheral blood. The receptors come from a woman of 80 years or more with active or convalescent COVID-19.

The J gene is TRBJ2-7, the V gene TRBV18, with a tentative D call TRBD1 (5 bases). V dropped 4 bases and J dropped 0 bases, with 7 bases sitting between them. The germline CDR1 and CDR2 sequences are KGHSH and LQKENI. This CDR3 spans 13 amino acids. This chain's CDR3 is CASSQQDSYEQYF. For the CDR3, the DNA is TGTGCCAGCTCACAACAGGACTCCTACGAGCAGTACTTC. The variable domain in full, with the rest retrieved from reference TRBV18 and TRBJ2-7, is NAGVMQNPRHLVRRRGQEARLRCSPMKGHSHVYWYRQLPEEGLKFMVYLQKENIIDESGMPKERFSAEFPKEGPSILRIQQVVRGDSAAYFCASSQQDSYEQYFGPGTRLTVT.

This rearrangement joins TRBV6-2 or TRBV6-3 to TRBJ2-1; 9 bases are shared with TRBD2. Germline V gene lookup returns CDR1 MNHEY and CDR2 SVGEGT. V lost 2 bases to trimming and J lost 2 bases; unmatched junction nucleotides: 7. This CDR3 is built from 17 residues. The CDR3 reads CASSYPLGLAPYNEQFF. DNA of the CDR3: TGTGCCAGCAGTTACCCCCTGGGACTAGCACCCTACAATGAGCAGTTCTTC.

The CDR3 DNA sequence: TGTGCCAGCAATTCTGGACTAGGCCCAGATACGCAGTATTTT. Its protein product is CASNSGLGPDTQYF. The chain combines TRBV2 with TRBJ2-3; 7 bases agree with TRBD2. CDR1 and CDR2 from the germline V gene are SNHLY and FYNNEI. V dropped 7 bases and J dropped 4; count of bases not matched to a gene: 8. The CDR3 covers 14 residues.

This clone was found a few times. The V gene is TRBV7-2, the J gene TRBJ2-3, with TRBD2 matching 8 bases. CDR3 length: 15 residues. Germline V CDR1 and CDR2: SGHTA, FQGNSA. V shed 5 bases, J shed 3 bases, and the junction held 7 bases outside the gene matches. The CDR3 sequence is CASSLRREVTDTQYF. CDR3 bases: TGTGCCAGCAGCCTAAGGCGGGAGGTGACAGATACGCAGTATTTT. The variable domain in full, completed from reference TRBV7-2 and TRBJ2-3, reads GAGVSQSPSNKVTEKGKDVELRCDPISGHTALYWYRQSLGQGLEFLIYFQGNSAPDKSGLPSDRFSAERTGGSVSTLTIQRTQQEDSAVYLCASSLRREVTDTQYFGPGTRLTVL.

This clone has only a few counts. This sequence joins TRBV25-1 and TRBJ1-2; D remains unclear. Germline loops: CDR1 MGHDK, CDR2 SYGVNS. The CDR3 loop spans 12 amino acids. Trimming removed 4 bases at V and 8 bases at J, with 11 bases between. CDR3 in amino acids: CASSAPLQGYTF. The CDR3 DNA reads TGTGCCAGCAGTGCTCCCCTACAGGGCTACACCTTC.

The CDR3, as DNA: TGTGCCTGGTTTTCCTTTCGGGTGAGAACTGAAGCTTTCTTT. Translation: CAWFSFRVRTEAFF. V usage is TRBV30 and J usage is TRBJ1-1; D unclear. V was cut by 5 bases and J by 5 bases, with 18 bases left in between. The CDR3 is 14 residues long. Germline-derived CDR1 and CDR2 are GTSNPN and SVGIG (reference sequence).

This clone was observed a handful of times. The chain has TRBV20-1 and TRBJ2-5, with D uncertain. V was clipped by 0 bases and J by 5 bases, with 4 bases between them. The CDR3 totals 11 residues. Germline CDR1 is DFQATT and CDR2 is SNEGSKA (reference sequence). CDR3 region: CSARDQETQYF. The CDR3 nucleotides are TGCAGTGCTAGAGATCAGGAGACCCAGTACTTC.

This chain uses TRBV5-1 with TRBJ2-1, with 14 bases matching TRBD2. The CDR3 is 19 amino acids. Germline V gene lookup returns CDR1 SGHRS and CDR2 YFSETQ. J gave up 0 bases and V 3 bases, and 8 bases lay outside the gene matches. The CDR3 DNA reads as TGCGCCAGCAGCTCCGGACTAGCGGGAGGAGGATACTCCTACAATGAGCAGTTCTTC. Translating gives CASSSGLAGGGYSYNEQFF. The whole variable domain, filled in from reference TRBV5-1 and TRBJ2-1, reads KAGVTQTPRYLIKTRGQQVTLSCSPISGHRSVSWYQQTPGQGLQFLFEYFSETQRNKGNFPGRFSGRQFSNSRSEMNVSTLELGDSALYLCASSSGLAGGGYSYNEQFFGPGTRLTVL.

This clone was picked up a small number of times. This chain connects TRBV5-4 to TRBJ2-3; 12 nucleotides line up with TRBD2. V lost 7 bases and J lost 8; bases outside the gene matches: 14. CDR1 is SGHNT, CDR2 YYREEE, per germline (reference sequence). The CDR3 covers 16 residues. The CDR3 loop is CASSVLAGGLVGTQYF. The CDR3 coding sequence is TGTGCCAGCTCAGTGCTAGCGGGAGGGCTAGTCGGTACGCAGTATTTT.

This chain links TRBV9 with TRBJ1-2; perhaps TRBD1 as D (6 bases). Trimming took off 0 bases at V and 7 bases at J, with 13 bases between the two ends. The CDR3 runs 14 residues. The V gene's germline CDR1 is SGDLS and CDR2 YYNGEE. CDR3 amino acids: CASSVVPGAGGYTF. The CDR3 nucleotides read TGTGCCAGCAGCGTAGTTCCAGGGGCGGGTGGCTACACCTTC.

This clone was seen only once. This chain uses TRBV5-4 with TRBJ2-7; D is perhaps TRBD1 (5 bases). Trimming shortened V by 0 bases and J by 0 bases, and 10 bases separated the two germline ends. The CDR3 runs 15 residues. Germline V lookup: CDR1 SGHNT, CDR2 YYREEE (reference sequence). The CDR3 reads CASSLVGADSYEQYF. CDR3 bases: TGTGCCAGCAGCTTGGTTGGGGCGGACTCCTACGAGCAGTACTTC.

CDR3 DNA sequence: TGTGCCAGCTCACCGGGGTCACGGCGGGAAAGCACAGATACGCAGTATTTT. Amino acid sequence: CASSPGSRRESTDTQYF. This chain connects TRBV18 to TRBJ2-3; D possibly corresponds to TRBD2 (6 bases). Per the germline V gene, CDR1 is KGHSH and CDR2 is LQKENI. V was shortened by 3 bases and J by 0 bases, with 16 bases between the two germline ends. The CDR3 is 17 residues long.